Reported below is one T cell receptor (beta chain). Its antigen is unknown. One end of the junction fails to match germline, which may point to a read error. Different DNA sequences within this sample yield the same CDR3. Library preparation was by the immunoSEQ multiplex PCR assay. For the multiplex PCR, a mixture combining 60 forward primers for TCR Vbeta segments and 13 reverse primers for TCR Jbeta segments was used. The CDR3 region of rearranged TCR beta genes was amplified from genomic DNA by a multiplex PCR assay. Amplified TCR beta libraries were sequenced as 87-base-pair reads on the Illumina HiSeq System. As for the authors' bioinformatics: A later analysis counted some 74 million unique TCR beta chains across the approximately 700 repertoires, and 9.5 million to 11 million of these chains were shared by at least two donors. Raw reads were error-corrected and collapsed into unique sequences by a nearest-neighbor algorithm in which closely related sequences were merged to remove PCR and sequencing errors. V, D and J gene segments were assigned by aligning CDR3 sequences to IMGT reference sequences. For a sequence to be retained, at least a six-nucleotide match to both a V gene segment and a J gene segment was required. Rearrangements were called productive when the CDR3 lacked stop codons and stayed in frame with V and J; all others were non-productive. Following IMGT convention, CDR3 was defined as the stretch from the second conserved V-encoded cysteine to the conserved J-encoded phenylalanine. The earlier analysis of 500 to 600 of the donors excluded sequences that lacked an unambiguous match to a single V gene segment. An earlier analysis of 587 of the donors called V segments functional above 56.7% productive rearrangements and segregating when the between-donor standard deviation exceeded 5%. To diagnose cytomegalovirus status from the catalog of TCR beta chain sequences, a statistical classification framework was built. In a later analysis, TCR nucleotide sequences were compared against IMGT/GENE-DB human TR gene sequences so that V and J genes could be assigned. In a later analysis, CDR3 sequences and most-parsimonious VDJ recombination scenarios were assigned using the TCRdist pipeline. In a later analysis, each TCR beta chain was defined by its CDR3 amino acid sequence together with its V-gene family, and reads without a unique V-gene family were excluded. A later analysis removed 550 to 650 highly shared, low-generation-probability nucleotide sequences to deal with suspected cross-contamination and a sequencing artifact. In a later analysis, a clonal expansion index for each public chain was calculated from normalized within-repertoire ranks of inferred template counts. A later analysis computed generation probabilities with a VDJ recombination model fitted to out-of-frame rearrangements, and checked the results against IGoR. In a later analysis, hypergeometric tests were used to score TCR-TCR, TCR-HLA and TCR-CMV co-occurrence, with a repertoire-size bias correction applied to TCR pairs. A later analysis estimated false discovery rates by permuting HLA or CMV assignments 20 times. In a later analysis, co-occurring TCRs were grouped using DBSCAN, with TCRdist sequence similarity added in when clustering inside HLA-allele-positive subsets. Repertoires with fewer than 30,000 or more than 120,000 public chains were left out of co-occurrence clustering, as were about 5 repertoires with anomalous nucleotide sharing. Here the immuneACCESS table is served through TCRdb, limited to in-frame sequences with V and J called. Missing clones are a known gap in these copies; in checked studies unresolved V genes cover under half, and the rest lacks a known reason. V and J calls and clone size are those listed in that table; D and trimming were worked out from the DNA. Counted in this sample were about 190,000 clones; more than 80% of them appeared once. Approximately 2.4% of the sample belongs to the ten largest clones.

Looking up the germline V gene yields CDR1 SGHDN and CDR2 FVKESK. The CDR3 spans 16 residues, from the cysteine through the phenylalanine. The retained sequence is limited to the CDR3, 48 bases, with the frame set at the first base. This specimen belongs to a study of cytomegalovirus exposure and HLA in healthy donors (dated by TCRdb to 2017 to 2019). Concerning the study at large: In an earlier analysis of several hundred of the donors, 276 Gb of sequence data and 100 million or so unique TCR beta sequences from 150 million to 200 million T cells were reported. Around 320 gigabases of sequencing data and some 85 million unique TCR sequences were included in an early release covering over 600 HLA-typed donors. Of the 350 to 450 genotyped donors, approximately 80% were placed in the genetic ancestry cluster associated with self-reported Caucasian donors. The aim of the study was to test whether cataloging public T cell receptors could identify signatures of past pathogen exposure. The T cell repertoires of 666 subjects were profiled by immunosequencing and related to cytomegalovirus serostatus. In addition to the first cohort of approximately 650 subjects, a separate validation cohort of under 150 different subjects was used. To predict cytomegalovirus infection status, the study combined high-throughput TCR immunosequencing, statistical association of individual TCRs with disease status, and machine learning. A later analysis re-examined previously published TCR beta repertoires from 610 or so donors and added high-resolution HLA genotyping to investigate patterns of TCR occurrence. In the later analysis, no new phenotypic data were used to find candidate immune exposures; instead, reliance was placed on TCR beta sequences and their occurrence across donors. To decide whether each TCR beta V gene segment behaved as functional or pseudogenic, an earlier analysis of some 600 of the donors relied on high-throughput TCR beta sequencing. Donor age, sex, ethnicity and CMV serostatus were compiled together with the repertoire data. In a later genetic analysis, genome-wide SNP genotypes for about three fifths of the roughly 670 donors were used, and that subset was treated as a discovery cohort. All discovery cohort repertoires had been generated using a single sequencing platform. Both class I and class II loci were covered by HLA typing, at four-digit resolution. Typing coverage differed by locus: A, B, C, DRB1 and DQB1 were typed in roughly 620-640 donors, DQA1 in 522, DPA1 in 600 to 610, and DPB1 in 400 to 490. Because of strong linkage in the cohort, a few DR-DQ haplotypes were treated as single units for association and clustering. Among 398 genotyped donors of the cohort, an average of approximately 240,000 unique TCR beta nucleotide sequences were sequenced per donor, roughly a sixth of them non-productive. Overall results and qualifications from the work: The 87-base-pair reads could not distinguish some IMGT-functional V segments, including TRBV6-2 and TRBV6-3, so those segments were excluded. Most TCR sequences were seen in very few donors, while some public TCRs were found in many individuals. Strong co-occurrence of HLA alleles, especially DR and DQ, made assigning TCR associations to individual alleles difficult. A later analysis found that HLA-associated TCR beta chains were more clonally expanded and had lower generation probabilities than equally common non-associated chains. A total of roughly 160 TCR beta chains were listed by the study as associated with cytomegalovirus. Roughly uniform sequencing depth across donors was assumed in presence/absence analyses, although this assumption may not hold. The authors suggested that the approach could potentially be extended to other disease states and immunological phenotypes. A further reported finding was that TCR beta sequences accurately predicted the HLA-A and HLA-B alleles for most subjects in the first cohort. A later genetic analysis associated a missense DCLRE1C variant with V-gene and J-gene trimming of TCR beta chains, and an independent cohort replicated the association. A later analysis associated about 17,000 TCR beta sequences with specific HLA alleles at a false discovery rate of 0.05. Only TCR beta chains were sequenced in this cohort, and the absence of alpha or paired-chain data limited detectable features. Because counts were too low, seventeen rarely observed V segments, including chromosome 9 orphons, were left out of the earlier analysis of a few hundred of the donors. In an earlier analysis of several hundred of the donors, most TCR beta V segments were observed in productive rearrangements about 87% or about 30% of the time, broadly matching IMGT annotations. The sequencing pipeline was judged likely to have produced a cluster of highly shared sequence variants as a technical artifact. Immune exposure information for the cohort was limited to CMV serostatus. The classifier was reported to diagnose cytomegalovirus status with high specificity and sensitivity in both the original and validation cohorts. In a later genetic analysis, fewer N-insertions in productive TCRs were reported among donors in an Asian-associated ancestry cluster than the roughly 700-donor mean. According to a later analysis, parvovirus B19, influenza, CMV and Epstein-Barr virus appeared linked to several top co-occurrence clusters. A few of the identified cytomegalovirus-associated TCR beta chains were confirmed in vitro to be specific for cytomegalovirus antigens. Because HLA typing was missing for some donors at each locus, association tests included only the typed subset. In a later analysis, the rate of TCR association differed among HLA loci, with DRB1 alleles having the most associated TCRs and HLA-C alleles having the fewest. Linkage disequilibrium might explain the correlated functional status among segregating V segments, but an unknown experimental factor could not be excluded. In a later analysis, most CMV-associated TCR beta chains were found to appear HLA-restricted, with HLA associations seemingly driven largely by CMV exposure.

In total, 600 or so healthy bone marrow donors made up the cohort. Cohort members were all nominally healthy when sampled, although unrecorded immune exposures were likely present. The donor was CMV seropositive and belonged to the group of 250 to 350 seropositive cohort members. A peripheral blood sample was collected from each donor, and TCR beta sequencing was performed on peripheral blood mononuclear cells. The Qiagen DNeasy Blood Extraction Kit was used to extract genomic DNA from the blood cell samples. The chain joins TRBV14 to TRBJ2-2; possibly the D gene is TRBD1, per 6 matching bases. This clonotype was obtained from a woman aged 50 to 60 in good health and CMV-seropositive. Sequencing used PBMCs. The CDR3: CASSQFYRETTGELFF. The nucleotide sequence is TGCGCCAGCAGCCAATTTTACAGGGAGACAACCGGGGAGCTGTTTTTT.